The 23 T cell receptor beta chains below come from one sample, sequenced in a study of HIV-infected children after antiretroviral therapy interruption. Treatment reported: PENTA 11 planned treatment interruption arm or continuous ART arm. The TCR library was built from RNA with a 3' RACE protocol and unique molecular identifiers. TCRdb reprocessed the 3' RACE reads with MiXCR, giving one entry per CDR3 protein. The sample holds fewer than 100,000 distinct CDR3 sequences, around 6.9% seen once. This specimen consisted of CD45RA+ CD4+ T cells from PBMCs, pooled from several time points, obtained from a donor given antiretroviral therapy, either interrupted or continuous. Subset in this sample: naive CD4+ CD45RA+ CD45RO- T cells. The receptor source for this set is a pool of human donors with HIV.

In its sample, this clonotype was seen many times. V gene TRBV20-1 combines with J gene TRBJ2-7; no clear D. Germline lookup yields CDR1 DFQATT and CDR2 SNEGSKA (reference sequence). The V end was cut by 5 bases, the J end by 4 bases, with 9 bases between. There are 11 residues in the CDR3. CDR3 residues: CSAVIKYEQYF. The DNA for the CDR3 is TGCAGTGCTGTCATAAAATACGAGCAGTACTTC.

This clonotype was detected ten times or more. V gene TRBV18 combines with J gene TRBJ1-1; D is unresolved. Germline CDR1 reads KGHSH; CDR2 reads LQKENI. This CDR3 region has 15 residues. Trimming removed 0 bases from V and 4 bases from J, with 12 bases in between. CDR3 DNA: TGTGCCAGCTCACCACCGGGCAGGTTGGGCACTGAAGCTTTCTTT. This encodes CASSPPGRLGTEAFF.

This sequence joins TRBV27 and TRBJ2-7, with 9 nucleotides matching TRBD2. The germline V gene encodes CDR1 MNHEY and CDR2 SMNVEV (reference sequence). J lost 4 bases, V lost 3 bases, and 4 bases had no gene match. This CDR3 spans 14 amino acids. The CDR3 region has the DNA TGTGCCAGCAGTTTGAATAGCGGGAGATACGAGCAGTACTTC. The encoded protein is CASSLNSGRYEQYF.

This clonotype was counted ten times or more. The chain employs TRBV5-1 and TRBJ2-2; a weak D match, TRBD2 (5 bases). Germline lookup yields CDR1 SGHRS and CDR2 YFSETQ. The CDR3 runs to 15 residues. Between the trimmed V and J ends, which lost 4 bases and 5 bases, there was a span of 15 bases. The CDR3 loop reads CASSGSGIRTGELFF. The CDR3 DNA is TGCGCCAGCAGCGGTTCCGGGATTCGGACCGGGGAGCTGTTTTTT. The variable domain in full, with the rest retrieved from reference TRBV5-1 and TRBJ2-2, is KAGVTQTPRYLIKTRGQQVTLSCSPISGHRSVSWYQQTPGQGLQFLFEYFSETQRNKGNFPGRFSGRQFSNSRSEMNVSTLELGDSALYLCASSGSGIRTGELFFGEGSRLTVL.

This clonotype was observed a handful of times. This chain connects TRBV9 to TRBJ1-1; D is ambiguous. The V gene's germline CDR1 is SGDLS and CDR2 YYNGEE. The ends were cut back, 0 bases at V and 5 bases at J, with 14 bases in the middle. The CDR3 length is 15 residues. The DNA of the CDR3 is TGTGCCAGCAGCGTAGCCCCATCCCGGGATACTGAAGCTTTCTTT. This codes for CASSVAPSRDTEAFF.

Turning to this clonotype: This may be a read error: a much more frequent sequence differs by one nucleotide. The genes are TRBV2 and TRBJ2-5; no reliable D call. The germline gives CDR1 SNHLY, CDR2 FYNNEI. The CDR3 has 12 residues. Trimming removed 7 bases at V and 8 bases at J, with 14 bases between. CDR3 protein: CASTSGLDTQYF. For the CDR3, the DNA is TGTGCCAGCACCTCTGGTCTAGATACCCAGTACTTC.

This clonotype appeared many times. CDR3: CASSDEAHNEQFF. As DNA, the CDR3 is TGTGCCAGCAGTGACGAGGCCCACAATGAGCAGTTCTTC. The chain links TRBV6-6 to TRBJ2-1, with D unclear. The ends were cut back, 5 bases at V and 5 bases at J, with 10 bases in the middle. Germline loops: CDR1 MNHNY, CDR2 SVGAGI (reference sequence). This CDR3 contains 13 residues.

In this sample, this clonotype turned up many times. CDR3: CAISDEASYEQYF. The CDR3 nucleotides read TGTGCCATCAGTGACGAGGCCTCCTACGAGCAGTACTTC. The rearrangement joins TRBV10-3 to TRBJ2-7; D is uncertain. The germline CDR1 and CDR2 sequences are ENHRY and SYGVKD. This CDR3 has 13 amino acids. Deletions cut 3 bases from V and 0 bases from J, with 6 bases between.

This clonotype was observed many times. This sequence joins TRBV10-3 and TRBJ1-6, with D maybe TRBD1 (6 bases). V was trimmed by 6 bases and J by 7 bases, leaving 16 bases between them. The CDR3 length is 15 residues. CDR1 and CDR2 from the germline V gene are ENHRY and SYGVKD. The CDR3: CAISNRDLWNSPLHF. In nucleotides, the CDR3 is TGTGCCATCAGCAACAGGGACCTTTGGAATTCACCCCTCCACTTT.

V usage is TRBV9 and J usage is TRBJ2-5, with 7 bases matching TRBD1. The CDR3 spans 14 residues. CDR1 is SGDLS, CDR2 YYNGEE, per germline. Unmatched junction bases numbered 1, after V lost 0 bases and J lost 2 bases. CDR3 in DNA: TGTGCCAGCAGCGTAGGACAGGGACAAGAGACCCAGTACTTC. Protein product: CASSVGQGQETQYF.

This clonotype appeared many times. The gene calls are TRBV7-2 and TRBJ1-1, with 7 bases that match TRBD1. Germline V gives CDR1 SGHTA, CDR2 FQGNSA. With 5 bases clipped from V and 5 bases from J, the junction kept 11 bases outside the gene matches. This CDR3 comprises 15 residues. CDR3 bases: TGTGCCAGCAGCCAGCTCTCAGGGGGAGGGACTGAAGCTTTCTTT. It yields the protein CASSQLSGGGTEAFF.

The table lists this clonotype with a count of one. The rearrangement links TRBV18 to TRBJ1-5, with D uncertain. The CDR3 has 13 amino acids. Trimming left V 4 bases short and J 7 bases short, with 11 bases between. Per germline, CDR1 KGHSH and CDR2 LQKENI. The CDR3 nucleotides are TGTGCCAGCTCACAGGGATCTGGCCAGCCCCAGCATTTT. Its protein product is CASSQGSGQPQHF.

This clonotype was observed a handful of times. The rearrangement uses TRBV4-1 and TRBJ1-6; no definite D call. V lost 0 bases, J lost 0 bases, and 6 bases lay in between. CDR1 MGHRA and CDR2 YSYEKL come from the germline V gene. The CDR3 has 16 amino acids. This CDR3 reads CASSQERSSYNSPLHF. The CDR3 region has the DNA TGCGCCAGCAGCCAAGAAAGGAGCTCCTATAATTCACCCCTCCACTTT.

This clonotype has a count of ten or more. The V call is TRBV29-1, the J call TRBJ1-1, with unresolved D. Germline assignment: CDR1 SQVTM and CDR2 ANQGSEA. The CDR3 is made up of 14 amino acids. The V end lost 1 base, the J end lost 5 bases, and 14 bases lay between the germline ends. CDR3 in DNA: TGCAGCGTTGAAGGGGTTGAGGGTAAAACTGAAGCTTTCTTT. This codes for CSVEGVEGKTEAFF.

This clonotype has a count of ten or more. This chain connects TRBV20-1 to TRBJ2-7; 13 positions agree with TRBD2. The germline gives CDR1 DFQATT, CDR2 SNEGSKA (reference sequence). The trim removed 5 bases at V and 2 bases at J, leaving 3 bases unmatched. The CDR3 has 14 residues. CDR3: CSAYTSGGAYEQYF. The CDR3 bases are TGCAGTGCTTATACTAGCGGGGGGGCCTACGAGCAGTACTTC.

This sequence joins TRBV5-4 and TRBJ2-7, with D unresolved. This CDR3 spans 17 amino acids. V lost 0 bases to trimming and J lost 4 bases, with 20 bases between them. Germline CDR1 reads SGHNT; CDR2 reads YYREEE (reference sequence). CDR3 bases: TGTGCCAGCAGCTTGGACCTGGGCCGGACCTTTTCTTACGAGCAGTACTTC. This encodes CASSLDLGRTFSYEQYF.

This clonotype was detected ten times or more. This chain connects TRBV4-1 to TRBJ1-2; D ambiguous. The CDR3 is made up of 15 amino acids. Germline V gives CDR1 MGHRA, CDR2 YSYEKL. Between the trimmed V and J ends, which lost 0 bases and 4 bases, there was a span of 12 bases. CDR3 region: CASSQDGGRIYGYTF. Written as DNA, the CDR3 is TGCGCCAGCAGCCAAGATGGAGGACGGATCTATGGCTACACCTTC.

This clonotype was observed many times. J is TRBJ1-6 and V is TRBV10-1, with 8 bases identical to TRBD1. J gave up 7 bases and V 8 bases, and 4 bases lay outside the gene matches. Germline assignment: CDR1 WNHNN and CDR2 SYGVQD (reference sequence). This CDR3 has 13 residues. The CDR3: CASATGVNSPLHF. CDR3 sequence (DNA): TGCGCCAGCGCGACAGGGGTAAATTCACCCCTCCACTTT.

This clonotype was picked up many times. The CDR3 region has the DNA TGTGCCTTCGCTAAGTCGTGGGGCACAGATACGCAGTATTTT. Residues: CAFAKSWGTDTQYF. The chain has TRBV5-4 and TRBJ2-3; D is uncertain. V was cut by 10 bases and J by 1 base, with 16 bases left in between. The CDR3 contains 14 residues. Germline V gene lookup returns CDR1 SGHNT and CDR2 YYREEE (reference sequence).

CDR3 in DNA: TGCGCCAGCAAAAGGAGGCGGGAGGGCCGGGGATCAGAGACCCAGTACTTC. Translation gives CASKRRREGRGSETQYF. The chain employs TRBV5-1 and TRBJ2-5; 9 bases match TRBD2. The germline V gene has CDR1 SGHRS and CDR2 YFSETQ. This CDR3 has 17 residues. Trimming cost V 6 bases and J 4 bases; bases outside gene matches: 16.

This clonotype was counted ten times or more. The chain uses TRBV10-3 and TRBJ1-1, with D unclear. Per germline, CDR1 ENHRY and CDR2 SYGVKD. V was cut by 3 bases and J by 1 base, with 6 bases left in between. The CDR3 runs 13 residues. CDR3 sequence: CAISDSKNTEAFF. The CDR3 region has the DNA TGTGCCATCAGTGACAGTAAGAACACTGAAGCTTTCTTT.

This clonotype came up a few times. V is TRBV5-5 and J is TRBJ2-7; TRBD1 might be the D (6 bases). With 3 bases removed from V and 3 bases from J, the gap between germline ends came to 19 bases. The CDR3 contains 16 residues. Germline CDR1 and CDR2: SGHKS and YYEKEE (reference sequence). Here the CDR3 DNA reads TGTGCCAGCAGCTCCCTAACAGGGAACTCCGTCTACGAGCAGTACTTC. Translated, it gives CASSSLTGNSVYEQYF.

The chain uses TRBV10-3 and TRBJ1-1; 11 bases fit TRBD1. The CDR3 contains 22 residues. Germline CDR1 ENHRY, CDR2 SYGVKD. Trimming removed 6 bases from V and 0 bases from J; junction bases left unmatched: 24. CDR3 sequence: CAISAHPERPGQGERVNTEAFF. CDR3 bases: TGTGCCATCAGCGCCCACCCCGAACGACCGGGACAGGGGGAGAGAGTGAACACTGAAGCTTTCTTT.